This TCR beta chain appears in the sequencing data of a study of T cell responses to AZD1222 COVID-19 vaccine. The assay was immunoSEQ multiplex PCR, and TCRdb's table has in-frame clones only and misses some. The sample records around 120,000 clones, about nine tenths being singletons. Trimming removed 0 bases from V and 5 bases from J; junction bases left unmatched: 7. The CDR3 is 16 residues long. Germline V lookup: CDR1 SGHDN, CDR2 FVKESK. The study pooled second doses at about 4 or about 12 weeks. Study findings and constraints: White British donors predominated, females outnumbered males, and clonal diversity was possibly underestimated. Spike was spanned by vaccine-associated CD4 TCRs, which were dominant at 160-218 and 743-854. After the peak T cell response, and only then, were repertoires sampled.

Turning to this clone: As yet, its antigen is unknown.

The chain uses TRBV14 and TRBJ2-5, with TRBD1 matching over 9 bases. The specimen comprised peripheral blood, sampled 28 days after the second AZD1222 dose. The sequence was collected from an adult who received the AZD1222 COVID-19 vaccine. The CDR3 DNA follows: TGTGCCAGCAGCCAAGATCTGGGACAGGGTGAGGAGACCCAGTACTTC. Amino acid sequence: CASSQDLGQGEETQYF.